This passage covers 11 T cell receptor beta chains from one sample sequenced in a study of cytomegalovirus exposure and HLA in healthy donors. The primer mix had 60 Vbeta and 13 Jbeta primers. Clones were read by immunoSEQ multiplex PCR, and TCRdb kept only the in-frame ones, dropping some. Among 100,000 or so clones listed, around 80% were seen once. The sequenced material came from PBMCs. The receptor set was obtained from a male donor in good health and CMV-seronegative.

The CDR3 nucleotides are TGTGCCAGTAGTATCGTAGCGGGGCTCCCCTACGAGCAGTACTTC. Protein product: CASSIVAGLPYEQYF. V is TRBV19 and J is TRBJ2-7; 8 nucleotides line up with TRBD2. CDR1 LNHDA and CDR2 SQIVND come from the germline V gene (reference sequence). CDR3 size: 15 residues. With V trimmed by 3 bases and J by 2 bases, 6 bases remained unmatched. Full variable domain (outside the CDR3, taken from reference TRBV19 and TRBJ2-7): DGGITQSPKYLFRKEGQNVTLSCEQNLNHDAMYWYRQDPGQGLRLIYYSQIVNDFQKGDIAEGYSVSREKKESFPLTVTSAQKNPTAFYLCASSIVAGLPYEQYFGPGTRLTVT.

This clone was counted a few times. DNA for the CDR3: TGTGCCTGGAGTGGTACTAGCGGGAGGATAATGGTGAGGTATGAGCAGTTCTTC. Protein: CAWSGTSGRIMVRYEQFF. The chain uses TRBV30 and TRBJ2-1, with 12 bases identical to TRBD2. Germline V gives CDR1 GTSNPN, CDR2 SVGIG (reference sequence). This CDR3 is 18 amino acids long. The junction had 15 bases not matched to a gene; V was cut back by 1 base and J by 8 bases.

This clone has more than one count but fewer than ten. The V call is TRBV6-5, the J call TRBJ2-7; TRBD2 matches 9 bases. This CDR3 has 14 residues. Trimming at V came to 6 bases and at J to 4 bases, leaving 7 bases not matched to a gene. Germline V CDR1 and CDR2: MNHEY, SVGAGI. The CDR3 nucleotides read TGTGCCAGCAGACCCGGCGGGAGGGAATACGAGCAGTACTTC. Protein product: CASRPGGREYEQYF.

The chain couples TRBV5-8 to TRBJ2-2, with D possibly matching TRBD2 (6 bases). V shed 3 bases and J shed 4 bases, with 13 bases lying between them. Germline V gene lookup returns CDR1 SGHTS and CDR2 YDEGEE. The CDR3 runs to 15 residues. The CDR3 reads CASSSGRGGTGELFF. The CDR3 DNA follows: TGTGCCAGCAGCTCAGGACGGGGAGGCACCGGGGAGCTGTTTTTT.

This chain joins TRBV12-5 and TRBJ1-5; 12 positions match TRBD1. CDR1 LGHNT and CDR2 FRNRAP come from the germline V gene. The J segment lost 3 bases and the V segment lost 5 bases, leaving 11 bases of the junction unmatched. The CDR3 length is 18 residues. The CDR3 DNA is TGTGCTAGTGGTCCAGATCCGGGACAGGGGGCTTACAATCAGCCCCAGCATTTT. Its protein is CASGPDPGQGAYNQPQHF.

The V call is TRBV9, the J call TRBJ2-5; a possible D gene is TRBD1 (6 bases). The J call may be incorrect, as the DNA end agrees better with TRBJ2-7. CDR3 length: 14 residues. The germline CDR1 and CDR2 sequences are SGDLS and YYNGEE. The CDR3 spells CASSSGTTSYEQYF. The CDR3 bases are TGTGCCAGCAGCTCCGGGACAACCTCCTACGAGCAGTACTTC.

Note on this clone: Different DNA sequences within this sample yield the same CDR3. The genes are TRBV6-4 and TRBJ2-1, with 9 bases that match TRBD2. This CDR3 is 15 amino acids long. The V and J ends lost 0 bases and 4 bases, in that order; junction bases with no gene match: 1. CDR1 is MRHNA and CDR2 is SNTAGT in the germline V gene. CDR3 loop: CASSDSSGSYNEQFF. In DNA form, the CDR3 reads TGTGCCAGCAGTGACTCTAGCGGGAGTTACAATGAGCAGTTCTTC.

This chain connects TRBV14 to TRBJ1-6; D gene uncertain. The germline V gene encodes CDR1 SGHDN and CDR2 FVKESK. This CDR3 contains 16 residues. V lost 2 bases and J 8 bases, leaving 16 bases between the germline ends. Here the CDR3 DNA reads TGTGCCAGCAGCCAAAAAAGGAGGACGGTCGATTCACCCCTCCACTTT. Encoded protein: CASSQKRRTVDSPLHF.

This chain links TRBV5-1 with TRBJ2-5, with TRBD2 identical over 13 bases. J lost 4 bases, V lost 1 base, and 7 bases had no gene match. The CDR3 is made up of 17 amino acids. Germline CDR1 SGHRS, CDR2 YFSETQ. This CDR3 reads CASSLNGLAGAAETQYF. Here the CDR3 DNA reads TGCGCCAGCAGCTTGAATGGACTAGCGGGAGCGGCAGAGACCCAGTACTTC.

This clone was recorded a few times. One end of the junction is discordant with germline, which a read error may explain. This chain links TRBV6-5 with TRBJ2-1, with 7 bases fitting TRBD2. The CDR3 consists of 11 residues. Germline values: CDR1 MNHEY, CDR2 SVGAGI. CDR3 protein: CASSFGGEPFF. The DNA for the CDR3 is TGTGCCAGCAGTTTTGGGGGGGAGCCGTTCTTC.

This clone was picked up a small number of times. The chain recombines TRBV29-1 with TRBJ1-4; 7 nucleotides line up with TRBD1. This CDR3 contains 13 residues. V shed 6 bases and J 5 bases; nucleotides not matched to a gene: 6. CDR1 SQVTM and CDR2 ANQGSEA come from the germline V gene. Here the CDR3 reads CSVRGQLNEKLFF. CDR3 nucleotides: TGCAGCGTCAGGGGACAGCTAAATGAAAAACTGTTTTTT.